This entry is about one T cell receptor (beta chain). Its antigen is currently unknown. The germline gene is not matched at one end of the junction; a read error may be the cause. This sample was included in a study of cytomegalovirus exposure and HLA in healthy donors. Study-wide results and limits: Common viral pathogens seemed, in a later analysis, to connect with several of the most significant clusters. A later examination showed that TCR association rates differed by HLA locus, with DRB1 most and HLA-C fewest. The availability of immune exposure information extended only to CMV serostatus.

The PCR contained 60 Vbeta and 13 Jbeta primers. This table comes from immunoSEQ multiplex PCR, and its TCRdb copy is limited to in-frame clones, with some not included. The data hold more than 100,000 clones, with 66% observed a single time. Sequencing input: PBMCs. This receptor was taken from a man aged 18 to 29 in good health and CMV-seronegative.

The CDR3 is CSSSFLSKPDSENTEAFF. The CDR3 coding sequence is TGTTCCAGCAGCTTCCTTTCAAAACCGGACTCTGAGAACACTGAAGCTTTCTTT. The gene calls are TRBV7-9 and TRBJ1-1, with unresolved D. The length of the CDR3 is 18 residues. CDR1 SEHNR and CDR2 FQNEAQ come from the germline V gene (reference sequence).